This TCR beta chain emerged from a study of T cells in tuberculosis. Study overall: The T cells targeted glucose monomycolate, a mycobacterial lipid, via CD1B.

Sequenced by immunoSEQ multiplex PCR; TCRdb stores in-frame clones only, minus some. The table records 20,000 to 25,000 clones, more than 95% of them present only once. Remarks on this clone: Its antigen remains unidentified.

General study results and limits: Active tuberculosis alpha repertoires lay closer to GMM-specific TCRs than controls'.

Tuberculin skin test and IGRA determined adolescents' latent tuberculosis status at entry. J was trimmed by 4 bases and V by 8 bases; bases with no gene match: 7. The CDR3 runs to 13 residues. Germline V gene data show CDR1 as GTSNPN and CDR2 as SVGIG (reference sequence). The chain joins TRBV30 to TRBJ2-7; 11 nucleotides agree with TRBD2. The origin of this receptor is a donor aged 10-35 years with latent tuberculosis or without tuberculosis infection. The sample was PBMCs. The DNA for the CDR3 is TGTGCCGGGGAGGGACTAGCGGCTTACGAGCAGTACTTC. Its translation: CAGEGLAAYEQYF.